Here is one T cell receptor (beta chain) with its context. Its antigen remains unknown. Germline V gene sequence: CDR1 MNHEY, CDR2 SVGAGI. V shed 0 bases and J shed 0 bases, with 11 bases lying between them. There are 16 residues in the CDR3. The treatment denotes: oral pan-JAK inhibitor, 5-10 mg twice daily. This record belongs to a study of CD8+ T cells in alopecia areata. Whole-study context: Patients took tofacitinib for 6 to 18 months, followed by 6 drug-free months. Study-level results: Patients shared TCRs less clearly than mice did, possibly owing to HLA. Higher clonality was seen in lesional scalp than in normal scalp, especially in alopecia totalis/universalis.

Following RNA extraction, reverse transcription yielded cDNA that acted as the sequencing template. Assay used: immunoSEQ multiplex PCR; TCRdb lists only in-frame clones, some missing. The sample carries over 120,000 clones, 45% to 60% recorded once. The sequence was collected from a human donor with alopecia areata. This sequence joins TRBV6-5 and TRBJ1-1; possibly TRBD1 for D (5 bases). The sample consisted of CD8+ T cells sorted from blood, taken at week 4, from a patient treated with tofacitinib. In nucleotides, the CDR3 is TGTGCCAGCAGTTACTCGATAGGGGAGGTGAACACTGAAGCTTTCTTT. Protein sequence: CASSYSIGEVNTEAFF.